This T cell receptor beta chain was sequenced for a study of blood T cell repertoires in COVID-19. Study overall: The United States, Italy and Spain supplied acute and convalescent COVID-19 samples. T cells, B-cell-depleted T cells, or PBMCs supplied cDNA or gDNA.

In the original analysis: Nucleated cell counts were estimated from reference gene primer amplification. Sequencing was performed with immunoSEQ multiplex PCR; in TCRdb, only in-frame clones are kept and a portion is missing. The V and J calls and the clone size are those of that table, but D and trimming were determined from the DNA. The sample lists about 74,000 clones, 70% to 90% seen once, with more than 2.5% in the top ten. In germline, CDR1 is SQVTM, CDR2 ANQGSEA. This CDR3 is built from 12 residues. V was shortened by 3 bases and J by 2 bases, with 7 bases between the two germline ends. The sequence derives from a man between 65 and 80 years old with active or convalescent COVID-19. The chain recombines TRBV29-1 with TRBJ1-2; D gene unclear. Sequencing was carried out using peripheral blood. In DNA, the CDR3 is TGCAGCGTTGACGAACAGAACTATGGCTACACCTTC. Its protein product is CSVDEQNYGYTF. The full variable domain, with the rest looked up from reference TRBV29-1 and TRBJ1-2, is SAVISQKPSRDICQRGTSLTIQCQVDSQVTMMFWYRQQPGQSLTLIATANQGSEATYESGFVIDKFPISRPNLTFSTLTVSNMSPEDSSIYLCSVDEQNYGYTFGSGTRLTVV.